Described below is a single T cell receptor beta chain sequence and its context. Its antigen is still unknown. The length of the CDR3 is 15 residues. Deletions cut 5 bases from V and 0 bases from J, with 12 bases between. Germline assignment: CDR1 SGHTA and CDR2 FQGNSA. The source of the sample is a study of identifying expanded T cells in peripheral blood. Study results and caveats: Variance in clone template counts between roughly two-week samples significantly increased with total template count across all healthy donors.

Data came from immunoSEQ multiplex PCR; TCRdb stores just in-frame clones and leaves some out. The sample has about 98,000 clones; more than 70% are singletons. The sample consisted of blood. This chain uses TRBV7-2 with TRBJ2-3; tentatively, D is TRBD2 (6 bases). This TCR came from a person between 18 and 70 years old in good health. The DNA of the CDR3 is TGTGCCAGCAGCCTGCTAGCGACTAGCACAGATACGCAGTATTTT. Residues: CASSLLATSTDTQYF.